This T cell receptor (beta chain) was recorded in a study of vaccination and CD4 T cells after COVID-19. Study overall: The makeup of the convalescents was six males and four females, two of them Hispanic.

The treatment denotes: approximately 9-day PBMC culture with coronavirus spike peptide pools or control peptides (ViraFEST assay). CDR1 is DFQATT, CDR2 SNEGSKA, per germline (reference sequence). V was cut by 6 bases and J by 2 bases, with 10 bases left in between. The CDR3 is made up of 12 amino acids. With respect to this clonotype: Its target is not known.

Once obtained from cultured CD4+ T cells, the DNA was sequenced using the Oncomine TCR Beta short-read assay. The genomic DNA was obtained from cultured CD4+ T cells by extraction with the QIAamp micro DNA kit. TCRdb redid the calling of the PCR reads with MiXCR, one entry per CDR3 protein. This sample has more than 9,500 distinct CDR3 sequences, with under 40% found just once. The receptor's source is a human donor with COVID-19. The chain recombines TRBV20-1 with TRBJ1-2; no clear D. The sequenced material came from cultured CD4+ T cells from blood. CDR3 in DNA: TGCAGTGCGGTAGAGGACAACTATGGCTACACCTTC. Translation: CSAVEDNYGYTF.